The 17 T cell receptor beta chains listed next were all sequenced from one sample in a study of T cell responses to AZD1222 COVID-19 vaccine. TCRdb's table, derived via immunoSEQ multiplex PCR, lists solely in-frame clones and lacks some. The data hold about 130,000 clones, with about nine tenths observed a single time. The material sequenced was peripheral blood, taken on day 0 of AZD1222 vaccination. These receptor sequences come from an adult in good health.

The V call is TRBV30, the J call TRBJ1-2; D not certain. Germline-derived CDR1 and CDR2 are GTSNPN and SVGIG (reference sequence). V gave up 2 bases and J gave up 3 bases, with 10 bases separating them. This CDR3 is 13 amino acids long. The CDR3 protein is CAWSSRGDYGYTF. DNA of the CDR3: TGTGCCTGGAGTAGTCGGGGTGACTATGGCTACACCTTC.

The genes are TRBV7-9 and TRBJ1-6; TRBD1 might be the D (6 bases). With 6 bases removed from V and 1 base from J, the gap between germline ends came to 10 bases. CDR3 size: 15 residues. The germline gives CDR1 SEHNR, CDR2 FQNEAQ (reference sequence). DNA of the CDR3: TGTGCCAGCAGACAGGGTGTATCCTATAATTCACCCCTCCACTTT. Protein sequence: CASRQGVSYNSPLHF.

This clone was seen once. CDR3 sequence reads: CASSSGRGKTQYF. CDR3 coding DNA: TGTGCCAGCAGTTCGGGCAGGGGGAAGACCCAGTACTTC. The chain links TRBV12-3 or TRBV12-4 to TRBJ2-5; 7 nucleotides match TRBD1. V gave up 4 bases and J gave up 6 bases; unmatched junction bases: 5. The CDR3 runs 13 residues.

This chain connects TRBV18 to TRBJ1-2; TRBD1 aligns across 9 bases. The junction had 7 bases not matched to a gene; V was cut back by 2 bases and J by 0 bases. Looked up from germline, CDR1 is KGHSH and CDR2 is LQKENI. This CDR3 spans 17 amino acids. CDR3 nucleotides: TGTGCCAGCTCACCAGCGGGACAGGGAGGATCTAACTATGGCTACACCTTC. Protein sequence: CASSPAGQGGSNYGYTF.

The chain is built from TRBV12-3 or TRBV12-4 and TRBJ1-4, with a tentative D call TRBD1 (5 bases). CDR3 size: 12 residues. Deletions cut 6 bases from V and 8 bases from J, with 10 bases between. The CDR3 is CASRGAREKLFF. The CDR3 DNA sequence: TGTGCCAGCAGAGGGGCGCGAGAAAAACTGTTTTTT.

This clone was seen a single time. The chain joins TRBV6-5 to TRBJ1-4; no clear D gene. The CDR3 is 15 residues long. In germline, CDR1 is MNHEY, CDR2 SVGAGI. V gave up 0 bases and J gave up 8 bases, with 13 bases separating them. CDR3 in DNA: TGTGCCAGCAGTTACTCTCCGGGCCTGGGGGAAAAACTGTTTTTT. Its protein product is CASSYSPGLGEKLFF.

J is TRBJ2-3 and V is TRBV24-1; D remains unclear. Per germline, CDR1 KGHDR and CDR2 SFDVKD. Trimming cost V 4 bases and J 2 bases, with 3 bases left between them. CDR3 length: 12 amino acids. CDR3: CATSELTDTQYF. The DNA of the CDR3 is TGTGCCACCAGTGAACTCACAGATACGCAGTATTTT.

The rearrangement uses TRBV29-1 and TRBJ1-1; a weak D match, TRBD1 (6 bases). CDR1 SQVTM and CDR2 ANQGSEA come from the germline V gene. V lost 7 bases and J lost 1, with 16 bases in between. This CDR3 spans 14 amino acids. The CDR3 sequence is CSARGGPSNTEAFF. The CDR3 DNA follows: TGCAGCGCCCGAGGGGGACCGTCGAACACTGAAGCTTTCTTT.

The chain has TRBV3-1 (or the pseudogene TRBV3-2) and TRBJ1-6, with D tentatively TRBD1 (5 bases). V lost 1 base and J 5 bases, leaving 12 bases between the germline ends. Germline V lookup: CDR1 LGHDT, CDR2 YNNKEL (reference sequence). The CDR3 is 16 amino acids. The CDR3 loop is CASSQGAGLDNSPLHF. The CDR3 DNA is TGTGCCAGCAGCCAAGGGGCAGGGCTAGATAATTCACCCCTCCACTTT.

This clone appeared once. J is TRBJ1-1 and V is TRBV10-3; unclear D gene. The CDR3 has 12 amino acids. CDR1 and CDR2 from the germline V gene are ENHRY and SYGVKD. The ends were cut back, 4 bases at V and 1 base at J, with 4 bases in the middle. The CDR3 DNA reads TGTGCCATCAGTGGTGGGAACACTGAAGCTTTCTTT. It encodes CAISGGNTEAFF.

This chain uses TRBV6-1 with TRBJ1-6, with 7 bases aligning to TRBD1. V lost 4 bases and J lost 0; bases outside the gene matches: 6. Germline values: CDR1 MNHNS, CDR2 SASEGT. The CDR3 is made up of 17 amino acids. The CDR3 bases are TGTGCCAGCAGTGGGGACAGCCCGAGCTCCTATAATTCACCCCTCCACTTT. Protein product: CASSGDSPSSYNSPLHF.

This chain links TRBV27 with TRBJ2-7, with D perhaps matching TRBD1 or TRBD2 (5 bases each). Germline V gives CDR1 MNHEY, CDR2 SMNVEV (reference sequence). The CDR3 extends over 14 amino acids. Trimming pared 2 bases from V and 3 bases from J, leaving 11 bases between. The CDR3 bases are TGTGCCAGCAGTTTAACGGGACGAAACTACGAGCAGTACTTC. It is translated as CASSLTGRNYEQYF.

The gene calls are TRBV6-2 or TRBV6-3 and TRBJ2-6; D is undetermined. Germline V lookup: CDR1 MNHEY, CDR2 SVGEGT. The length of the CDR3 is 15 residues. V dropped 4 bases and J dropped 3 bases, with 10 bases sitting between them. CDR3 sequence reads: CASSSADDGANVLTF. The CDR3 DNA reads TGTGCCAGCAGTTCCGCGGATGATGGGGCCAACGTCCTGACTTTC.

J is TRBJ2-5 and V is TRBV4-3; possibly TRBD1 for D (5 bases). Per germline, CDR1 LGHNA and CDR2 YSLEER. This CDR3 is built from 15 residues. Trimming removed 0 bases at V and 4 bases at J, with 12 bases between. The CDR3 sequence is CASSQDVYQGETQYF. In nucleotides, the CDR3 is TGCGCCAGCAGCCAAGATGTTTATCAGGGAGAGACCCAGTACTTC.

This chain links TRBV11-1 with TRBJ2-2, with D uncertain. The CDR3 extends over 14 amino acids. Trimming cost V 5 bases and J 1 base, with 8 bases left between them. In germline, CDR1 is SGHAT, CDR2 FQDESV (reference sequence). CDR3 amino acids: CASSPQWNTGELFF. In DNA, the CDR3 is TGTGCCAGCAGCCCCCAGTGGAACACCGGGGAGCTGTTTTTT. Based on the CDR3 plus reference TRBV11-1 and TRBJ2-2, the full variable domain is EAEVAQSPRYKITEKSQAVAFWCDPISGHATLYWYRQILGQGPELLVQFQDESVVDDSQLPKDRFSAERLKGVDSTLKIQPAELGDSAMYLCASSPQWNTGELFFGEGSRLTVL.

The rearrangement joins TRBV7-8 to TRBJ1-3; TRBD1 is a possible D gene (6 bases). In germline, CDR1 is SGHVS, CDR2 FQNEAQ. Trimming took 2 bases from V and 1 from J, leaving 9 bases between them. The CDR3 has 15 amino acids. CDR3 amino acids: CASSLTGASGNTIYF. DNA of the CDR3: TGTGCCAGCAGCTTAACGGGGGCGTCTGGAAACACCATATATTTT.

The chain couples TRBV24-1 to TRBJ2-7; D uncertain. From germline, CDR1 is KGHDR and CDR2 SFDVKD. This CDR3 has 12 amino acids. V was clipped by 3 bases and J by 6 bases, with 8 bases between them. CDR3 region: CATSDRPGEQYF. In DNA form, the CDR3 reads TGTGCCACCAGTGATCGACCAGGCGAGCAGTACTTC.